Below, 22 T cell receptor beta chains from the same sample are listed, as sequenced in a study of shared clonotypes between healthy human individuals. The protocol was immunoSEQ multiplex PCR, while the TCRdb copy is restricted to in-frame clones and leaves out a portion. This sample has 950,000 to 1,300,000 clones; about 75% occur once, and the top ten carry roughly 1.4%. Sequenced sample: memory CD4+ T cells sorted from blood. The subset is: CD45RA-negative fraction. These receptors were obtained from a man aged 18 to 30 in good health.

The CDR3 bases are TGTGCCAGTAGTACTTCCCGGGGAGACTACGAGCAGTACTTC. Its protein is CASSTSRGDYEQYF. The chain recombines TRBV19 with TRBJ2-7; perhaps TRBD2 as D (5 bases). V was cut by 4 bases and J by 3 bases, with 13 bases left in between. Germline V lookup: CDR1 LNHDA, CDR2 SQIVND (reference sequence). The CDR3 has 14 amino acids. Using reference TRBV19 and TRBJ2-7 for the parts outside the CDR3, the full variable domain is DGGITQSPKYLFRKEGQNVTLSCEQNLNHDAMYWYRQDPGQGLRLIYYSQIVNDFQKGDIAEGYSVSREKKESFPLTVTSAQKNPTAFYLCASSTSRGDYEQYFGPGTRLTVT.

The rearrangement joins TRBV30 to TRBJ2-5; D gene unclear. CDR1 and CDR2 (germline): GTSNPN, SVGIG (reference sequence). V was pared by 0 bases and J by 5 bases, with 13 bases between. This CDR3 region has 14 residues. The CDR3 DNA sequence: TGTGCCTGGAGTGTGGGCAACCTGGGGGAGACCCAGTACTTC. Translated, it gives CAWSVGNLGETQYF.

About this clone itself: In the same sample, other DNA sequences code for this CDR3. This chain joins TRBV7-2 and TRBJ2-7; D call uncertain. CDR1 is SGHTA and CDR2 is FQGNSA in the germline V gene. CDR3 length: 12 amino acids. With 1 base removed from V and 6 bases from J, the gap between germline ends came to 7 bases. DNA for the CDR3: TGTGCCAGCAGCTTAGATCTTGGCGAGCAGTACTTC. It is translated as CASSLDLGEQYF.

Notes on this clone: Other nucleotide sequences from this sample produce the same CDR3. This chain uses TRBV9 with TRBJ1-6; D unresolved. The CDR3 is made up of 13 amino acids. With 0 bases removed from V and 7 bases from J, the gap between germline ends came to 5 bases. Germline lookup yields CDR1 SGDLS and CDR2 YYNGEE. CDR3: CASSVVQNSPLHF. The CDR3 region has the DNA TGTGCCAGCAGCGTAGTTCAAAATTCACCCCTCCACTTT.

This rearrangement joins TRBV4-3 to TRBJ2-1; no clear D gene. Germline values: CDR1 LGHNA, CDR2 YSLEER. The V and J ends lost 1 base and 7 bases respectively, with 11 bases between them. This CDR3 spans 14 amino acids. In DNA, the CDR3 is TGCGCCAGCAGCCAAGTCCTCTCCGGAAATGAGCAGTTCTTC. Its translation is CASSQVLSGNEQFF.

A note on this clone: This may arise from a read error, as a much more abundant clone is one base away. The sample holds other DNA sequences that translate to the same CDR3. This chain connects TRBV6-1 to TRBJ1-2; TRBD1 is a possible D gene (6 bases). Germline V lookup: CDR1 MNHNS, CDR2 SASEGT. Trimming cost V 3 bases and J 4 bases, with 6 bases left between them. The CDR3 sequence is 12 residues long. The DNA of the CDR3 is TGTGCCAGCAGTGACAGGGGCTATGGCTACACCTTC. This translates into CASSDRGYGYTF.

Only a few counts were recorded for this clone. V and J are TRBV29-1 and TRBJ2-5; 7 bases match TRBD1. CDR3 length equals 12 residues. Germline V gene data show CDR1 as SQVTM and CDR2 as ANQGSEA. Losses at the gene ends were 7 bases for V and 5 bases for J; bases not matched to a gene: 7. Written as DNA, the CDR3 is TGCAGCGCAAACAGGGGTGGGGAGACCCAGTACTTC. Amino acids: CSANRGGETQYF. Based on the CDR3 plus reference TRBV29-1 and TRBJ2-5, the full variable domain is SAVISQKPSRDICQRGTSLTIQCQVDSQVTMMFWYRQQPGQSLTLIATANQGSEATYESGFVIDKFPISRPNLTFSTLTVSNMSPEDSSIYLCSANRGGETQYFGPGTRLLVL.

The gene calls are TRBV5-6 and TRBJ1-2, with D unresolved. The CDR3 is 13 amino acids. V was trimmed by 4 bases and J by 4 bases, leaving 11 bases between them. Germline-derived CDR1 and CDR2 are SGHDT and YYEEEE. The CDR3 sequence: CASSVGSRYGYTF. The DNA of the CDR3 is TGTGCCAGCAGCGTTGGGTCTCGCTATGGCTACACCTTC.

This rearrangement joins TRBV6-5 to TRBJ1-1; D is undetermined. There are 15 residues in the CDR3. CDR1 and CDR2 from the germline V gene are MNHEY and SVGAGI. The V end was cut by 5 bases, the J end by 0 bases, with 13 bases between. CDR3 protein: CASSTPALLNTEAFF. In DNA form, the CDR3 reads TGTGCCAGCAGTACCCCGGCCCTTTTGAACACTGAAGCTTTCTTT.

This clone was found many times. The rearrangement joins TRBV6-1 to TRBJ1-1; tentative D call: TRBD1 (5 bases). Trimming stripped 4 bases from V and 2 bases from J, with 14 bases between. The CDR3 is 15 residues long. CDR1 MNHNS and CDR2 SASEGT come from the germline V gene. The DNA of the CDR3 is TGTGCCAGCAGTGCCAGGCCGGGGGGAAACACTGAAGCTTTCTTT. Its protein product is CASSARPGGNTEAFF.

This rearrangement joins TRBV18 to TRBJ1-6, with TRBD1 matching over 7 bases. This CDR3 region has 18 residues. Trimming at V came to 3 bases and at J to 9 bases, leaving 17 bases not matched to a gene. Germline CDR1 is KGHSH and CDR2 is LQKENI. CDR3 nucleotides: TGTGCCAGCTCACCTACAACGGGACGGACAGGTGGTTTTTCACCCCTCCACTTT. It is translated as CASSPTTGRTGGFSPLHF.

The rearrangement joins TRBV5-6 to TRBJ1-2; unclear D gene. Germline CDR1 SGHDT, CDR2 YYEEEE. The V end was cut by 0 bases, the J end by 6 bases, with 18 bases between. The CDR3 has 16 residues. The CDR3 DNA sequence: TGTGCCAGCAGCTTGGCCTATGGGGATGGAAGGAATGGCTACACCTTC. Its protein is CASSLAYGDGRNGYTF.

The chain links TRBV15 to TRBJ2-7, with 10 bases matching TRBD1. This CDR3 is built from 16 residues. Unmatched junction bases numbered 9, after V lost 2 bases and J lost 5 bases. Looked up from germline, CDR1 is LNHNV and CDR2 is YYDKDF (reference sequence). The CDR3 DNA reads as TGTGCCACCAGCAGAACCCCGGGACAGGGGAGGAACGAGCAGTACTTC. It encodes CATSRTPGQGRNEQYF.

This clone showed up many times. This chain connects TRBV10-1 to TRBJ1-5; 7 bases align to TRBD1. With 6 bases clipped from V and 3 bases from J, the junction kept 11 bases outside the gene matches. This CDR3 has 16 residues. CDR1 is WNHNN, CDR2 SYGVQD, per germline (reference sequence). CDR3 nucleotide sequence: TGCGCCAGCAGCCCCCCGGACAGGCGAGTCAATCAGCCCCAGCATTTT. Amino acid sequence: CASSPPDRRVNQPQHF.

This clone was seen at least ten times. V is TRBV2 and J is TRBJ2-1; 10 positions agree with TRBD1. Losses at the gene ends were 6 bases for V and 4 bases for J; bases not matched to a gene: 6. Looked up from germline, CDR1 is SNHLY and CDR2 is FYNNEI. There are 15 residues in the CDR3. CDR3 residues: CASSLDRGPYNEQFF. The DNA of the CDR3 is TGTGCCAGCAGCCTCGACAGGGGGCCTTACAATGAGCAGTTCTTC.

This clone showed up just a few times. The chain recombines TRBV7-9 with TRBJ2-5; D perhaps matches TRBD2 (5 bases). The ends were cut back, 5 bases at V and 5 bases at J, with 15 bases in the middle. Germline CDR1 SEHNR, CDR2 FQNEAQ (reference sequence). The CDR3 consists of 14 residues. CDR3 residues: CASSHTSSGETQYF. The CDR3 nucleotides read TGTGCCAGCAGCCATACTAGTTCGGGGGAGACCCAGTACTTC.

The chain carries TRBV11-3 and TRBJ2-1; the match to TRBD2 covers 15 bases. Losses at the gene ends were 2 bases for V and 7 bases for J; bases not matched to a gene: 6. This CDR3 region has 17 residues. Germline values: CDR1 SGHNT, CDR2 YENEEA. CDR3 in DNA: TGTGCCAGCAGCTTAAGTGGGGGGACTAGCGGGAGGAATGAGCAGTTCTTC. It yields the protein CASSLSGGTSGRNEQFF.

This chain connects TRBV5-1 to TRBJ2-1; D possibly uses TRBD1 or TRBD2 (5 bases each). Trimming cost V 2 bases and J 3 bases, with 12 bases left between them. The germline V gene encodes CDR1 SGHRS and CDR2 YFSETQ. The CDR3 contains 15 residues. The chain's CDR3 is CASSFAGTGYNEQFF. DNA for the CDR3: TGCGCCAGCAGCTTCGCCGGGACGGGCTACAATGAGCAGTTCTTC.

This clone showed up just a few times. CDR3 sequence (DNA): TGTGCCAGCAGCCAGGGACAGGGAGGGACCCAGTACTTC. Residues: CASSQGQGGTQYF. The chain uses TRBV7-9 and TRBJ2-5, with TRBD1 matching over 9 bases. This CDR3 comprises 13 residues. Unmatched junction bases numbered 5, after V lost 5 bases and J lost 7 bases. Looked up from germline, CDR1 is SEHNR and CDR2 is FQNEAQ (reference sequence).

This clone was observed at least ten times. V is TRBV7-3 and J is TRBJ1-1, with TRBD1 matching over 9 bases. This CDR3 has 15 residues. Per germline, CDR1 SGHTA and CDR2 FQGTGA. V shed 5 bases and J 3 bases; nucleotides not matched to a gene: 7. The CDR3 sequence: CASSPGTGWDTEAFF. The CDR3 nucleotides are TGTGCCAGCAGCCCGGGGACAGGGTGGGACACTGAAGCTTTCTTT.

This clone was observed a handful of times. This CDR3 is also generated by other DNA sequences in the sample. The chain has TRBV7-2 and TRBJ2-7, with TRBD1 identical over 8 bases. The CDR3 has 14 residues. Germline V gives CDR1 SGHTA, CDR2 FQGNSA. The V segment lost 5 bases and the J segment 2 bases; nucleotides outside the gene matches: 5. The CDR3 DNA reads TGTGCCAGCAGCCTTCAGGACAGGGCCTACGAGCAGTACTTC. Protein: CASSLQDRAYEQYF.

The chain recombines TRBV6-6 with TRBJ1-5, with 7 bases lining up with TRBD1. Unmatched junction bases numbered 7, after V lost 11 bases and J lost 3 bases. Per germline, CDR1 MNHNY and CDR2 SVGAGI (reference sequence). This CDR3 is 13 amino acids long. The CDR3 DNA reads as TGTGCCGGTCAGGGGGTCATCAATCAGCCCCAGCATTTT. This codes for CAGQGVINQPQHF.